The T cell receptor (beta chain) under discussion was sequenced for a study of blood T cell repertoires in COVID-19. Background on the study: Whether acute or convalescent, the COVID-19 samples came from the United States, Italy and Spain. PBMCs, B-cell-depleted T cells, or T cells were the source of the cDNA or gDNA that made up the material.

Original processing notes: Using reference gene primer amplification, nucleated cell counts were estimated. Libraries were prepared by immunoSEQ multiplex PCR; TCRdb keeps only in-frame clonotypes and omits some of them. V and J calls and clone size follow that table, whereas D and trimming were derived from the DNA. The data hold about 230,000 clones, with around 81% observed a single time. The CDR3 covers 14 residues. Germline lookup yields CDR1 MRHNA and CDR2 SNTAGT. V shed 6 bases and J 2 bases; nucleotides not matched to a gene: 3. The chain uses TRBV6-4 and TRBJ2-3; 9 bases align to TRBD2. The origin of this receptor is a man in his forties or fifties with active or convalescent COVID-19. The sequenced sample consisted of peripheral blood. The CDR3: CASRAGGNTDTQYF. The CDR3 DNA reads as TGTGCCAGCAGAGCGGGGGGCAACACAGATACGCAGTATTTT.